Listed below are T cell receptor beta chains from one sample, sequenced in a study of radiotherapy plus CTLA-4 blockade in lung cancer. Using immunoSEQ multiplex PCR, the repertoire was profiled, and TCRdb retains in-frame clones only, with some absent. Among approximately 65,000 clones, 60% to 80% were seen once, and the ten largest hold 3.5% to 4.5%. The source was peripheral blood, collected from a patient treated with radiotherapy plus ipilimumab. These receptors were collected from a human donor with non-small cell lung cancer who had a complete response to radiotherapy plus ipilimumab. Each CDR3 is given with its conserved first and last residue. The D gene is left open where the match is weak. Clone sizes are given selectively: once, few, many, or a class where the clone is expanded.

J gene: TRBJ2-5; clone size: NA; V gene: TRBV2; CDR3 length: 14; D gene: TRBD1; CDR3 DNA: TGTGCCAGCAGAGTGACAGGGATCCAAGAGACCCAGTACTTC; CDR3 protein: CASRVTGIQETQYF
J gene: TRBJ1-1; clone size: NA; V gene: TRBV27; CDR3 length: 14; D gene: NA; CDR3 DNA: TGTGCCAGCAGTGTGGACGGTGTGAACACTGAAGCTTTCTTT; CDR3 protein: CASSVDGVNTEAFF
J gene: TRBJ2-1; clone size: NA; V gene: TRBV5-1; CDR3 length: 15; D gene: TRBD2; CDR3 DNA: TGCGCCAGCAGCTTGATTGCGGGAGGGAGGAATGAGCAGTTCTTC; CDR3 protein: CASSLIAGGRNEQFF
J gene: TRBJ1-1; clone size: NA; V gene: TRBV7-2; CDR3 length: 14; D gene: NA; CDR3 DNA: TGTGCCAGCAGCCTGGCAGTTTTGAACACTGAAGCTTTCTTT; CDR3 protein: CASSLAVLNTEAFF
J gene: TRBJ1-5; clone size: NA; V gene: TRBV5-5; CDR3 length: 13; D gene: TRBD1; CDR3 DNA: TGTGCCAGCAGCCCCACAGGGGATCAGCCCCAGCATTTT; CDR3 protein: CASSPTGDQPQHF
J gene: TRBJ1-2; clone size: NA; V gene: TRBV6-5; CDR3 length: 15; D gene: TRBD1; CDR3 DNA: TGTGCCAGCAGTTACTCCGGGACAGCGATGTATGGCTACACCTTC; CDR3 protein: CASSYSGTAMYGYTF
J gene: TRBJ1-2; clone size: NA; V gene: TRBV2; CDR3 length: 14; D gene: NA; CDR3 DNA: TGTGCCAGCAGTGGATCAGACAGCTATAACGGCTACACCTTC; CDR3 protein: CASSGSDSYNGYTF
J gene: TRBJ2-5; clone size: NA; V gene: TRBV7-8; CDR3 length: 14; D gene: NA; CDR3 DNA: TGTGCCAGCAGCTTAGTATCGAGGGGAGAGACCCAGTACTTC; CDR3 protein: CASSLVSRGETQYF
J gene: TRBJ2-2; clone size: NA; V gene: TRBV7-6; CDR3 length: 16; D gene: NA; CDR3 DNA: TGTGCCAGCAGCTTGTGGGGGGCCCCAGGAACCGGGGAGCTGTTTTTT; CDR3 protein: CASSLWGAPGTGELFF
J gene: TRBJ1-6; clone size: NA; V gene: TRBV27; CDR3 length: 15; D gene: NA; CDR3 DNA: TGTGCCAGCAGTCCGATCCGGGACCGACCTTCACCCCTCCACTTT; CDR3 protein: CASSPIRDRPSPLHF
J gene: TRBJ1-2; clone size: NA; V gene: TRBV6-5; CDR3 length: 14; D gene: NA; CDR3 DNA: TGTGCCAGCAGTTACTCGAAGGGTATGGGCGGCTACACCTTC; CDR3 protein: CASSYSKGMGGYTF
J gene: TRBJ1-2; clone size: NA; V gene: TRBV6-5; CDR3 length: 16; D gene: NA; CDR3 DNA: TGTGCCAGCAGTTACTCATTCAGAGTCTCTAACTATGGCTACACCTTC; CDR3 protein: CASSYSFRVSNYGYTF
J gene: TRBJ2-7; clone size: few; V gene: TRBV7-8; CDR3 length: 15; D gene: NA; CDR3 DNA: TGTGCCAGCAGCTTATGGAAGGGAATAAAGTACGAGCAGTACTTC; CDR3 protein: CASSLWKGIKYEQYF
J gene: TRBJ1-4; clone size: NA; V gene: TRBV21-1; CDR3 length: 12; D gene: NA; CDR3 DNA: TGTGCCAGCAGCAGGAAACGGGAAAAACTGTTTTTT; CDR3 protein: CASSRKREKLFF
J gene: TRBJ1-5; clone size: NA; V gene: TRBV27; CDR3 length: 16; D gene: TRBD1; CDR3 DNA: TGTGCCAGCAGTTTAAGGGGGCAGGGCACGGGTCAGCCCCAGCATTTT; CDR3 protein: CASSLRGQGTGQPQHF